This TCR beta chain was observed in a study of regulatory T cells in long-lasting Graves disease. Study-wide points: Persistent disease was characterized by preferential usage of TRBV28, TRBJ1-2 and TRBJ2-5. Small numbers of samples may have cut accuracy.

Stated time point: persistent/refractory GD, antithyroid drugs over 5 years with positive TRAb. Extracted RNA from PBMCs served as the source of the TCR library. Graves' disease diagnosis used American Thyroid Association guidelines. The peripheral blood volume drawn was around 9.6 milliliters, and it was collected into EDTA tubes. The CDR3 has 16 amino acids. CDR1 is ENHRY and CDR2 is SYGVKD in the germline V gene. Trimming shortened V by 6 bases and J by 4 bases, and 20 bases separated the two germline ends. According to the study, TCR beta libraries were built with iRepertoire HTBI primers and CDR3-region Arm-PCR. TCRdb analysed the multiplex PCR reads with MiXCR anew, one entry per CDR3 protein. There are about 290,000 distinct CDR3 sequences in the sample; roughly a fifth occur only once, and approximately 60% lies in the top ten. In the case of this clonotype: Antigen: not known.

This rearrangement joins TRBV10-3 to TRBJ2-3, with D maybe TRBD2 (7 bases). This TCR came from a female donor with Graves disease. Sample: peripheral blood mononuclear cells (PBMCs), taken when the disease was refractory, from a patient treated with antithyroid drugs. Here the CDR3 reads CAIRGRGREFADTQYF. CDR3 sequence (DNA): TGTGCCATCAGAGGGCGGGGGCGGGAGTTCGCAGATACGCAGTATTTT.